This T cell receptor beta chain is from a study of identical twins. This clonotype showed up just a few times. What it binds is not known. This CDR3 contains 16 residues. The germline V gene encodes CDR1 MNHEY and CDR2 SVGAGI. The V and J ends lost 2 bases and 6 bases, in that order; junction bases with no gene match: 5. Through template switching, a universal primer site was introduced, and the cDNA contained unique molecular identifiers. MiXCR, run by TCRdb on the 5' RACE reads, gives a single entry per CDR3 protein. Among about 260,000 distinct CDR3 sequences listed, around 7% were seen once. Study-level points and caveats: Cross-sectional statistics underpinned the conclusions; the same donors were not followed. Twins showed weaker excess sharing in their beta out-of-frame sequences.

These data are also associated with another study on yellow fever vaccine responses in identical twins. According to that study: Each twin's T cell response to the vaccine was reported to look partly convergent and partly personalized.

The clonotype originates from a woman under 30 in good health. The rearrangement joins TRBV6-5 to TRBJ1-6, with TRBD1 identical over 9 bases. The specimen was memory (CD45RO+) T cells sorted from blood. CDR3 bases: TGTGCCAGCAGTTACCAGGGACAGGGTCCTAATTCACCCCTCCACTTT. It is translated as CASSYQGQGPNSPLHF.